Each of the 2 T cell receptor beta chains below was sequenced from the same sample in a study of shared clonotypes between healthy human individuals (dated by TCRdb to about 2020). Library generation was performed with the immunoSEQ multiplex PCR assay. TCRdb stores this immuneACCESS table with in-frame sequences only. Part of the clones is absent; in the studies checked, under half of the shortfall reflects unresolved V genes, and no reason is known for the rest. In all, the sample holds roughly 770,000 clones, and 96% of those were seen once. In total, the top ten clones hold over 0.2% of the sample. CD8 naive samples were obtained by positive selection for CCR7 among CD45RO-negative cells, yielding a CD45RA+CCR7+ population from which TemRA cells were excluded. The sequenced material came from naive CD8+ T cells sorted from blood. The cell subset or site label, read with the paper, signifies: CD45RA+CCR7+. The receptors were gathered from a man aged 25 to 40 in good health.

The V and J genes are TRBV9 and TRBJ2-2; D ambiguous. The CDR3 spans 13 residues. The germline V gene encodes CDR1 SGDLS and CDR2 YYNGEE. Between the trimmed V and J ends, which lost 3 bases and 4 bases, there was a span of 7 bases. CDR3: CASSGRFTGELFF. As DNA, the CDR3 is TGTGCCAGCAGCGGACGTTTCACCGGGGAGCTGTTTTTT. The entire variable domain, with the rest obtained from reference TRBV9 and TRBJ2-2, is as follows: DSGVTQTPKHLITATGQRVTLRCSPRSGDLSVYWYQQSLDQGLQFLIQYYNGEERAKGNILERFSAQQFPDLHSELNLSSLELGDSALYFCASSGRFTGELFFGEGSRLTVL.

This rearrangement joins TRBV7-9 to TRBJ1-2; 8 positions match TRBD1. Per the germline V gene, CDR1 is SEHNR and CDR2 is FQNEAQ (reference sequence). The CDR3 is 16 residues long. V shed 4 bases and J 2 bases; nucleotides not matched to a gene: 9. The CDR3 nucleotides are TGTGCCAGCAGCTCAAACCCTCGGGACAGGAACTATGGCTACACCTTC. Residues: CASSSNPRDRNYGYTF. Looking up the rest from reference TRBV7-9 and TRBJ1-2 gives the full variable domain: DTGVSQNPRHKITKRGQNVTFRCDPISEHNRLYWYRQTLGQGPEFLTYFQNEAQLEKSRLLSDRFSAERPKGSFSTLEIQRTEQGDSAMYLCASSSNPRDRNYGYTFGSGTRLTVV.